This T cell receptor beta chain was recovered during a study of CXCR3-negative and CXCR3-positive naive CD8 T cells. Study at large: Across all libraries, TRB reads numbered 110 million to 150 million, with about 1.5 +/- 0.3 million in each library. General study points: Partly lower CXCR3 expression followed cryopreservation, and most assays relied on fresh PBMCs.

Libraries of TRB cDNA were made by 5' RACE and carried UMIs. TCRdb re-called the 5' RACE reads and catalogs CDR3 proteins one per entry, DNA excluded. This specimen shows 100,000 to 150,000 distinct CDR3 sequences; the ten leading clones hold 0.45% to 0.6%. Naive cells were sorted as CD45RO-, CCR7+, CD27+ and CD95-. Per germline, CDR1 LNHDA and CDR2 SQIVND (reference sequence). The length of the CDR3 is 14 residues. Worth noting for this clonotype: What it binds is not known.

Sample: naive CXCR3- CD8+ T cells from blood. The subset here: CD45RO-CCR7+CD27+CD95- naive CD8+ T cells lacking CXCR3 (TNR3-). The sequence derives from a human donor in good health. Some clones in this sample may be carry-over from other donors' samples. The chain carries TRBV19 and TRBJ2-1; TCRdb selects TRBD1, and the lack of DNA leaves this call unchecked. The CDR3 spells CASSTLGQYNEQFF.